Listed here are 17 T cell receptor beta chains from one sample, sequenced in a study of cytomegalovirus exposure and HLA in healthy donors. The PCR was carried out with 60 Vbeta primers and 13 Jbeta primers. This table comes from immunoSEQ multiplex PCR, and its TCRdb copy is limited to in-frame clones, with some not included. The sample includes over 150,000 clones, approximately 75% of them seen just once. Sequencing input: PBMCs. The source of these receptors is a man aged 25 to 45 in good health and CMV-seropositive.

This chain uses TRBV27 with TRBJ2-5, with D tentatively TRBD2 (5 bases). Germline lookup yields CDR1 MNHEY and CDR2 SMNVEV (reference sequence). This CDR3 is 13 amino acids long. V lost 2 bases to trimming and J lost 5 bases, with 9 bases between them. CDR3 bases: TGTGCCAGCAGTTTAGTCTGGAGGGAGACCCAGTACTTC. This encodes CASSLVWRETQYF.

The rearrangement uses TRBV4-3 and TRBJ1-4; a possible D gene is TRBD1 (5 bases). V shed 3 bases and J shed 3 bases, with 11 bases lying between them. CDR3 length: 15 residues. Germline V gives CDR1 LGHNA, CDR2 YSLEER. DNA for the CDR3: TGCGCCAGCAGCCATCTCGGGACTTCTAATGAAAAACTGTTTTTT. Translated: CASSHLGTSNEKLFF.

This clone was seen only a few times. This rearrangement joins TRBV7-3 to TRBJ2-1, with 16 bases matching TRBD2. The CDR3 sequence is 18 residues long. The V and J ends lost 5 bases and 4 bases, in that order; junction bases with no gene match: 8. Germline V gene data show CDR1 as SGHTA and CDR2 as FQGTGA. The CDR3, as DNA: TGTGCCAGCAGCCAACCGGCGGGACTAGCGGGGGGGTACAATGAGCAGTTCTTC. Amino acid sequence: CASSQPAGLAGGYNEQFF.

CDR3 DNA sequence: TGTGCCAGCAGCTTAGCCGGGACAGGCAACCCTCCCCTCCACTTT. This translates into CASSLAGTGNPPLHF. The rearrangement links TRBV7-6 to TRBJ1-6; 8 bases line up with TRBD1. The J segment lost 13 bases and the V segment lost 0 bases, leaving 8 bases of the junction unmatched. Germline V gene data show CDR1 as SGHVS and CDR2 as FNYEAQ. The CDR3 has 15 amino acids.

The chain carries TRBV6-5 and TRBJ2-7; 9 nucleotides agree with TRBD1. Germline loops: CDR1 MNHEY, CDR2 SVGAGI. There are 14 residues in the CDR3. Unmatched junction bases numbered 4, after V lost 0 bases and J lost 7 bases. CDR3 coding DNA: TGTGCCAGCAGTTACTCGAAGGGACAGGGTGAGCAGTACTTC. It translates to CASSYSKGQGEQYF.

V usage is TRBV28 and J usage is TRBJ1-5, with D uncertain. This CDR3 is built from 15 residues. The V and J ends lost 3 bases and 0 bases respectively, with 9 bases between them. Germline values: CDR1 MDHEN, CDR2 SYDVKM. The CDR3 DNA reads as TGTGCCAGCAGTTTTGCCAGTAATAGCAATCAGCCCCAGCATTTT. This codes for CASSFASNSNQPQHF.

The rearrangement uses TRBV25-1 and TRBJ2-5; 11 positions agree with TRBD2. Trimming cost V 4 bases and J 2 bases; bases outside gene matches: 9. The CDR3 extends over 17 amino acids. In germline, CDR1 is MGHDK, CDR2 SYGVNS. As DNA, the CDR3 is TGTGCCAGCAGTGTTAGCCCTAGCGGGGGGCTTCAAGAGACCCAGTACTTC. It yields the protein CASSVSPSGGLQETQYF.

This clone was counted once. The CDR3 DNA is TGTGCCAGCAGGAGACGGGACTCCCGCACAGATACGCAGTATTTT. It yields the protein CASRRRDSRTDTQYF. V and J are TRBV6-1 and TRBJ2-3, with D perhaps TRBD2 (6 bases). The CDR3 runs to 15 residues. From germline, CDR1 is MNHNS and CDR2 SASEGT. V was shortened by 6 bases and J by 1 base, with 14 bases between the two germline ends.

The chain links TRBV7-2 to TRBJ2-1; 7 bases line up with TRBD2. V gave up 1 base and J gave up 0 bases; unmatched junction bases: 6. This CDR3 region has 17 residues. CDR1 is SGHTA and CDR2 is FQGNSA in the germline V gene. The CDR3 reads CASSLGPRGSSYNEQFF. CDR3 DNA sequence: TGTGCCAGCAGCTTAGGTCCGCGGGGGAGCTCCTACAATGAGCAGTTCTTC.

V and J are TRBV4-1 and TRBJ2-7; TRBD1 matches 7 bases. The CDR3 runs 14 residues. The J segment lost 1 base and the V segment lost 3 bases, leaving 3 bases of the junction unmatched. CDR1 and CDR2 (germline): MGHRA, YSYEKL. As DNA, the CDR3 is TGCGCCAGCAGCCAGCCGGGACAGTCCTACGAGCAGTACTTC. This translates into CASSQPGQSYEQYF.

The chain has TRBV4-1 and TRBJ2-7; 8 nucleotides match TRBD2. This CDR3 spans 14 amino acids. From germline, CDR1 is MGHRA and CDR2 YSYEKL. V lost 4 bases to trimming and J lost 4 bases; unmatched junction nucleotides: 6. The CDR3 region is CASSLSRGGYEQYF. CDR3 nucleotides: TGCGCCAGCAGCCTCTCCCGGGGGGGTTACGAGCAGTACTTC.

This clone was seen once. The V and J genes are TRBV4-2 and TRBJ1-5, with TRBD1 identical over 7 bases. The length of the CDR3 is 16 residues. The V segment lost 1 base and the J segment 2 bases; nucleotides outside the gene matches: 5. Germline V CDR1 and CDR2: LGHNA, YNFKEQ. In DNA, the CDR3 is TGTGCCAGCAGCCAAGTTGGCAGGGGGGGCAATCAGCCCCAGCATTTT. Translating gives CASSQVGRGGNQPQHF.

Comment on this clone: One end of the junction varies from germline; a read error may be responsible. The chain carries TRBV28 and TRBJ2-7, with D possibly being TRBD1 (6 bases). The germline V gene has CDR1 MDHEN and CDR2 SYDVKM. The CDR3 has 14 residues. This CDR3 reads CASSPPPGAYGQYF. The CDR3 nucleotides are TGTGCCAGCAGCCCCCCCCCAGGGGCCTACGGGCAGTACTTC.

This clone was seen more than once but under ten times. The V call is TRBV6-5, the J call TRBJ1-2; D unresolved. The CDR3 is 12 residues long. Germline values: CDR1 MNHEY, CDR2 SVGAGI. Trimming took 0 bases from V and 11 from J, leaving 10 bases between them. The CDR3 coding sequence is TGTGCCAGCAGTTACTCATCTGACTCTTACACCTTC. The encoded protein is CASSYSSDSYTF.

The CDR3 protein is CARSSVVGQHNQPQHF. The CDR3 DNA reads as TGTGCCAGAAGCTCGGTTGTGGGGCAGCACAATCAGCCCCAGCATTTT. The chain combines TRBV5-3 with TRBJ1-5, with D perhaps TRBD1 (5 bases). TRBV5-3 is assigned to the ORF class and has an uncertain function. Trimming stripped 3 bases from V and 3 bases from J, with 16 bases between. The length of the CDR3 is 16 residues.

Concerning this clone itself: Additional DNA sequences in this sample encode the identical CDR3. This rearrangement joins TRBV29-1 to TRBJ2-7; the match to TRBD1 covers 10 bases. Germline CDR1 is SQVTM and CDR2 is ANQGSEA. V lost 6 bases and J lost 6; bases outside the gene matches: 5. This CDR3 has 12 amino acids. For the CDR3, the DNA is TGCAGCGTGGTAGACAGGGGGCGCGAGCAGTACTTC. The encoded protein is CSVVDRGREQYF.

This clone appeared a few times. The rearrangement links TRBV12-5 to TRBJ2-1; 15 bases fit TRBD2. V lost 2 bases to trimming and J lost 2 bases; unmatched junction nucleotides: 4. The germline CDR1 and CDR2 sequences are LGHNT and FRNRAP. The CDR3 has 18 amino acids. CDR3 sequence reads: CASGLLRTSGGAYNEQFF. The CDR3 DNA sequence: TGTGCTAGTGGTTTGCTCCGGACTAGCGGGGGGGCCTACAATGAGCAGTTCTTC.